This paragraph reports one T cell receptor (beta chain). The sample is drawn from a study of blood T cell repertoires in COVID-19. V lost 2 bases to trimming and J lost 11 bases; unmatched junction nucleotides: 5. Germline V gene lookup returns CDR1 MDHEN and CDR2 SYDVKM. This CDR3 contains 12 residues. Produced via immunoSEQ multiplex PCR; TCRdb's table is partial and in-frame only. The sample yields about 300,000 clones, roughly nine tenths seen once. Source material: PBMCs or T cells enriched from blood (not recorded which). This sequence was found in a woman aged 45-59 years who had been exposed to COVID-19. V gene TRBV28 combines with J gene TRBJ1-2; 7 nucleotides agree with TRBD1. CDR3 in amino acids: CASSLIGGRYTF. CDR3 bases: TGTGCCAGCAGTTTAATAGGGGGCAGATACACCTTC.